This T cell receptor beta chain emerged from a study of T cell responses to AZD1222 COVID-19 vaccine. Here immunoSEQ multiplex PCR was the method, and the copy in TCRdb shows in-frame clones only, minus some. The sample comprises about 140,000 clones, around 93% of which are singletons, and approximately 3% rests with the top ten. Per germline, CDR1 LGHNA and CDR2 YSLEER. This CDR3 has 17 residues. V was trimmed by 3 bases and J by 9 bases, leaving 26 bases between them. The chain couples TRBV4-3 to TRBJ1-2, with D tentatively TRBD1 (6 bases). The sample was peripheral blood, taken on day 0 of AZD1222 vaccination. This clonotype originated in an adult in good health. CDR3 residues: CASSQDSVAEGEFSYTF. CDR3 bases: TGCGCCAGCAGCCAGGATTCCGTGGCCGAGGGGGAGTTTAGCTACACCTTC.